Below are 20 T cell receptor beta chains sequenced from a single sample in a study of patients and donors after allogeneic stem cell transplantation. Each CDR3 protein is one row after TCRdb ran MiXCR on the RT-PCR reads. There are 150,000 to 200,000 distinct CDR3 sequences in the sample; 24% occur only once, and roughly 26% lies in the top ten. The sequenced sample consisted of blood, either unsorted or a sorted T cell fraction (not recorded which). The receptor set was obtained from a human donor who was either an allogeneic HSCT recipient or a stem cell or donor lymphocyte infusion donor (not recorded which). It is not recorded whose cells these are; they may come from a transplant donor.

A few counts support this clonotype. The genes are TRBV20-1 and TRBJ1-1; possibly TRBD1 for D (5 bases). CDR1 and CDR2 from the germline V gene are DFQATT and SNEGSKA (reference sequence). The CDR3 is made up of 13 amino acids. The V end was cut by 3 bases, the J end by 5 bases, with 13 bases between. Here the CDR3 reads CSARRQSGTEAFF. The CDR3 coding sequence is TGCAGTGCTAGGAGACAGAGTGGGACTGAAGCTTTCTTT.

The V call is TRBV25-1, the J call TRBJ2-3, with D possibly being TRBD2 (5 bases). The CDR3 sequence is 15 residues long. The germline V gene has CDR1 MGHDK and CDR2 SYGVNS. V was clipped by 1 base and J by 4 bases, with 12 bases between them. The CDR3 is CASSESGDPPDTQYF. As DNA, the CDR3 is TGTGCCAGCAGTGAATCCGGGGATCCCCCAGATACGCAGTATTTT.

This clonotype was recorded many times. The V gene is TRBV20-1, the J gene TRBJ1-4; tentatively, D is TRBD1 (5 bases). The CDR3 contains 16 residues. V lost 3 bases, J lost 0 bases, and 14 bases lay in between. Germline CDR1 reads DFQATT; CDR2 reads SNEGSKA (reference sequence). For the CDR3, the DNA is TGCAGTGCTAGTCTCCGTCTCAGGGCAACTAATGAAAAACTGTTTTTT. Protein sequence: CSASLRLRATNEKLFF.

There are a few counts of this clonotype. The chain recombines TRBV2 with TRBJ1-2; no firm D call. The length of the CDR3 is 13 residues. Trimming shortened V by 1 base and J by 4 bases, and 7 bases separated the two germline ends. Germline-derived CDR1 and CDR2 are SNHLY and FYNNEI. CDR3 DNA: TGTGCCAGCAGTGAAGGGTTGAGCTATGGCTACACCTTC. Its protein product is CASSEGLSYGYTF.

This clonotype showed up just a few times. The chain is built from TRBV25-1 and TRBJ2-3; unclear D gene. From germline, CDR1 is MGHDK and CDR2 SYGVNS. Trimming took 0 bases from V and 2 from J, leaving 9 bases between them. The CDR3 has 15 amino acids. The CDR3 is CASSEYSPVTDTQYF. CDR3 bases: TGTGCCAGCAGTGAATATTCCCCCGTCACAGATACGCAGTATTTT.

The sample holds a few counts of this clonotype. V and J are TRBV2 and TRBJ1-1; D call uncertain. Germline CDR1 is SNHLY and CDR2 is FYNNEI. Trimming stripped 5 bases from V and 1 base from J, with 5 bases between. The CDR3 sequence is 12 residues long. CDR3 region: CASSIENTEAFF. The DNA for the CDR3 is TGTGCCAGCAGTATCGAGAACACTGAAGCTTTCTTT.

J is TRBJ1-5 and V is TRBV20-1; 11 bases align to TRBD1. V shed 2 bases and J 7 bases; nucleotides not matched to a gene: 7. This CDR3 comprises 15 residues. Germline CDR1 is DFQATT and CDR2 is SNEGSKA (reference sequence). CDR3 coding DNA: TGCAGTGCTAGACCAGGGACAGGGGGACGACAGCCCCAGCATTTT. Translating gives CSARPGTGGRQPQHF.

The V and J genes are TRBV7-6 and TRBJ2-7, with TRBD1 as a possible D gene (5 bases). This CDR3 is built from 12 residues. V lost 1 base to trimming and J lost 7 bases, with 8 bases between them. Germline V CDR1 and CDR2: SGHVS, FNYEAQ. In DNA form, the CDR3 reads TGTGCCAGCAGCTTAGTCCAGGGAGAGCAGTACTTC. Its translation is CASSLVQGEQYF.

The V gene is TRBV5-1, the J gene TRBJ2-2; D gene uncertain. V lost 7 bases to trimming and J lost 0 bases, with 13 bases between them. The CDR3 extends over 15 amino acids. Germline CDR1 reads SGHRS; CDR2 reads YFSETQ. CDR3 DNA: TGCGCCAGCCACGGTAGCTCGACGAACACCGGGGAGCTGTTTTTT. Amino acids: CASHGSSTNTGELFF. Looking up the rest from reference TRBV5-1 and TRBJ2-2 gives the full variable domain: KAGVTQTPRYLIKTRGQQVTLSCSPISGHRSVSWYQQTPGQGLQFLFEYFSETQRNKGNFPGRFSGRQFSNSRSEMNVSTLELGDSALYLCASHGSSTNTGELFFGEGSRLTVL.

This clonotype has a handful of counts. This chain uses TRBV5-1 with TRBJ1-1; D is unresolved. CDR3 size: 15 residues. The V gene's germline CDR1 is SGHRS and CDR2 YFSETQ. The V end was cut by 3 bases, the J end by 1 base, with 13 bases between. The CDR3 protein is CASSYSGFGNTEAFF. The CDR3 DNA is TGCGCCAGCAGCTACTCGGGGTTTGGGAACACTGAAGCTTTCTTT.

For the CDR3, the DNA is TGTGCCAGCAGCGCCGATAGCGGGATAGGCGATACGCAGTATTTT. Amino acid sequence: CASSADSGIGDTQYF. This rearrangement joins TRBV7-2 to TRBJ2-3, with TRBD2 identical over 8 bases. CDR3 length: 15 residues. Germline trimming cut 5 bases from V and 6 bases from J; bases unmatched to any gene: 10. CDR1 is SGHTA and CDR2 is FQGNSA in the germline V gene.

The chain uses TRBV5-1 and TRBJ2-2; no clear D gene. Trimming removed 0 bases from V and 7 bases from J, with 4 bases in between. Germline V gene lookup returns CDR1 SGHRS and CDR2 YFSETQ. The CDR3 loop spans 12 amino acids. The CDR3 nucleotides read TGCGCCAGCAGCTTGGATGGCGGGGAGCTGTTTTTT. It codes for CASSLDGGELFF.

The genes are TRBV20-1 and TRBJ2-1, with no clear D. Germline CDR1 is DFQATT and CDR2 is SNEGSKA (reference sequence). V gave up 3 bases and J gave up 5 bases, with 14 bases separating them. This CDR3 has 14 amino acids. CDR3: CSASSVLTDNEQFF. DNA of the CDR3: TGCAGTGCTAGTTCGGTACTAACTGACAATGAGCAGTTCTTC.

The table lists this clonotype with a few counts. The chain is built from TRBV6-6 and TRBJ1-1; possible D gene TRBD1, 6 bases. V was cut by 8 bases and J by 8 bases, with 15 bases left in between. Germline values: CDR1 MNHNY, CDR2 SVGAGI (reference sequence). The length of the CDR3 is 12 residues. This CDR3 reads CASADSTIEAFF. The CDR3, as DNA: TGTGCCAGCGCGGACAGTACGATAGAAGCTTTCTTT.

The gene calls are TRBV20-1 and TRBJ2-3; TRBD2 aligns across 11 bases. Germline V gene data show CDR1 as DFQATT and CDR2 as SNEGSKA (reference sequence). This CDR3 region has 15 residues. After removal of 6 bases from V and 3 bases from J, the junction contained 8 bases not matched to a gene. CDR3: CSAEGASGRTDTQYF. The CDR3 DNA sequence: TGCAGTGCGGAGGGCGCTAGCGGGAGGACAGATACGCAGTATTTT.

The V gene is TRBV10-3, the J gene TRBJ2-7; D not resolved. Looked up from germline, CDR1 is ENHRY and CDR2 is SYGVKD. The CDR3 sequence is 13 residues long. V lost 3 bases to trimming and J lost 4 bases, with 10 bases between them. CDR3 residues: CAISEGQVYEQYF. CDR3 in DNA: TGTGCCATCAGTGAAGGTCAAGTATACGAGCAGTACTTC.

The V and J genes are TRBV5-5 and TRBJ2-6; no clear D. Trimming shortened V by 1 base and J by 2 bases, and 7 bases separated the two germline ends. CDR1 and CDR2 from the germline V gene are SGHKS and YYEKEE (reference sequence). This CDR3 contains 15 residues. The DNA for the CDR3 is TGTGCCAGCAGCTTGTTGGGGACTGGGGCCAACGTCCTGACTTTC. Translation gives CASSLLGTGANVLTF.

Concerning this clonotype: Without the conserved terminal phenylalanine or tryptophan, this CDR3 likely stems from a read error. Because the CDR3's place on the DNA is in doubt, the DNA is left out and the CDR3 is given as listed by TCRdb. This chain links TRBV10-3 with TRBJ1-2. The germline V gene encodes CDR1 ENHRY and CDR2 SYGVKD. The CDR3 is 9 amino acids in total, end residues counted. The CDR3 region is CAISGLQGP.

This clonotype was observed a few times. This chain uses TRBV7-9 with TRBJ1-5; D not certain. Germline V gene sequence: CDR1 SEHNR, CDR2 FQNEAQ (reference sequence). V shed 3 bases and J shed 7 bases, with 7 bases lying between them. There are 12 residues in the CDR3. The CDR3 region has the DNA TGTGCCAGCAGCTTTTGGGTCCAGCCCCAGCATTTT. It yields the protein CASSFWVQPQHF.

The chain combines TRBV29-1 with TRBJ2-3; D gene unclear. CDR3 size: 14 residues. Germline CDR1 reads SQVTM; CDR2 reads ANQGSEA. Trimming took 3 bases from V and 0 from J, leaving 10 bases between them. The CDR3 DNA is TGCAGCGTTGAGGAGAGATCTAGCACAGATACGCAGTATTTT. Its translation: CSVEERSSTDTQYF.